One sample yielded the 16 T cell receptor beta chains listed below, sequenced in a study of glioma-infiltrating T cells. The iRepertoire nested amplicon-rescue multiplex PCR amplified TCR alpha and beta CDR3s from RNA. TCRdb redid the calling of the multiplex PCR reads with MiXCR, one entry per CDR3 protein. Of under 130,000 distinct CDR3 sequences in the sample, 29% were seen once. The sequencing input was glioma tissue, nonneoplastic brain tissue, or PBMCs (not recorded which). The receptors originated from a human donor with low-grade glioma or glioblastoma, undergoing nonglioma brain surgery, or in good health (not recorded which).

Concerning this clonotype: A much larger clone lies one base from this, so it may be a read error. This chain joins TRBV7-2 and TRBJ2-7; D not certain. Germline lookup yields CDR1 SGHTA and CDR2 FQGNSA. The CDR3 contains 14 residues. Here the CDR3 DNA reads TGTGCCGGCAGCTTGGGCCTTAAATCCTACGAGCAGTACTTC. Its protein is CAGSLGLKSYEQYF.

This clonotype was detected a few times. In DNA, the CDR3 is TGTGCCATCAGTGGACCGTCGGCAGGGACCCAGTACTTC. Encoded protein: CAISGPSAGTQYF. The chain couples TRBV10-3 to TRBJ2-5, with D hard to call. Germline-derived CDR1 and CDR2 are ENHRY and SYGVKD. The germline V and J ends were trimmed by 4 bases and 7 bases, with 13 bases remaining between them. The CDR3 sequence is 13 residues long.

This clonotype occurred once. The junction and the germline gene differ at one end; a read error may be behind it. The V and J genes are TRBV5-6 and TRBJ2-1, with D perhaps TRBD2 (5 bases). Germline CDR1 SGHDT, CDR2 YYEEEE. This CDR3 region has 16 residues. CDR3 sequence: CASSLAGNPSYNGQFF. Written as DNA, the CDR3 is TGTGCCAGCAGCTTGGCCGGGAACCCCTCCTACAATGGGCAGTTCTTC. The full variable domain, rest sourced from reference TRBV5-6 and TRBJ2-1, is DAGVTQSPTHLIKTRGQQVTLRCSPKSGHDTVSWYQQALGQGPQFIFQYYEEEERQRGNFPDRFSGHQFPNYSSELNVNALLLGDSALYLCASSLAGNPSYNGQFFGPGTRLTVL.

This clonotype was seen more than once but under ten times. A read error may explain this, as a much larger clone is one base away. The rearrangement uses TRBV20-1 and TRBJ1-2; 9 nucleotides align to TRBD1. The CDR3 length is 12 residues. Germline V gives CDR1 DFQATT, CDR2 SNEGSKA (reference sequence). CDR3 sequence: CSAPGQGYDYTF. The CDR3 bases are TGCAGTGCCCCGGGACAGGGATATGACTACACCTTC.

This chain uses TRBV12-3 or TRBV12-4 with TRBJ2-1; TRBD2 might be the D (7 bases). The ends were cut back, 7 bases at V and 10 bases at J, with 17 bases in the middle. This CDR3 has 13 amino acids. The CDR3 protein is CASTPVGGGEQFF. The DNA of the CDR3 is TGTGCCAGCACCCCGGTAGGGGGGGGGGAGCAGTTCTTC.

The table lists this clonotype with a few counts. The chain combines TRBV18 with TRBJ1-5; 7 bases agree with TRBD1. Germline V gene sequence: CDR1 KGHSH, CDR2 LQKENI. V was pared by 6 bases and J by 0 bases, with 8 bases of the junction left unmatched. The CDR3 totals 16 residues. Here the CDR3 reads CASSRGTVNSNQPQHF. CDR3 sequence (DNA): TGTGCCAGCTCCCGAGGGACAGTTAATAGCAATCAGCCCCAGCATTTT.

This clonotype was seen repeatedly, ten times or more. The J gene is TRBJ2-7, the V gene TRBV6-6; unclear D gene. CDR3 size: 15 residues. CDR1 is MNHNY and CDR2 is SVGAGI in the germline V gene (reference sequence). The germline V and J ends were trimmed by 0 bases and 2 bases, with 11 bases remaining between them. The CDR3 nucleotides are TGTGCCAGCAGTTACTCGGGCGGCCGAACCTACGAGCAGTACTTC. As protein: CASSYSGGRTYEQYF.

The chain joins TRBV4-2 to TRBJ1-2; the D is unclear. Germline values: CDR1 LGHNA, CDR2 YNFKEQ. The ends were cut back, 0 bases at V and 7 bases at J, with 12 bases in the middle. The CDR3 is 14 amino acids. The CDR3 DNA sequence: TGTGCCAGCAGCCAAGAAACGGGGATGGGTGGCTACACCTTC. Residues: CASSQETGMGGYTF.

This clonotype was seen more than once but under ten times. J is TRBJ1-5 and V is TRBV12-3 or TRBV12-4; D unclear. The CDR3 consists of 13 residues. V was trimmed by 4 bases and J by 3 bases, leaving 7 bases between them. This chain's CDR3 is CASSSEINQPQHF. For the CDR3, the DNA is TGTGCCAGCAGTTCAGAGATCAATCAGCCCCAGCATTTT.

This clonotype was recorded many times. CDR3 DNA sequence: TGTGCCAGCAGTTTTTTTTCGGGGCCTACCTACGAGCAGTACTTC. Translation: CASSFFSGPTYEQYF. The chain uses TRBV27 and TRBJ2-7; D is tentatively TRBD1 or TRBD2 (5 bases each). Germline CDR1 and CDR2: MNHEY and SMNVEV (reference sequence). Trimming cost V 3 bases and J 2 bases, with 14 bases left between them. This CDR3 region has 15 residues.

The CDR3 is CASSLFSSGEETQYF. The CDR3 nucleotides are TGTGCCAGCAGCTTATTTTCTAGCGGGGAAGAGACCCAGTACTTC. J is TRBJ2-5 and V is TRBV7-6; 9 nucleotides agree with TRBD2. Germline trimming cut 2 bases from V and 3 bases from J; bases unmatched to any gene: 4. The germline gives CDR1 SGHVS, CDR2 FNYEAQ. The CDR3 has 15 residues.

About this clonotype itself: A read error is possible here, since a much larger clone lies one base away. The chain couples TRBV6-5 to TRBJ1-1; D possibly corresponds to TRBD1 (5 bases). This CDR3 region has 16 residues. Germline CDR1 is MNHEY and CDR2 is SVGAGI. V was trimmed by 6 bases and J by 8 bases, leaving 25 bases between them. CDR3 DNA sequence: TGTGCCAGCAGCGGGAGTATGGGACGTCGAGTGTCAGAAGCTTTCTTT. It yields the protein CASSGSMGRRVSEAFF.

This clonotype was picked up many times. The V gene is TRBV4-3, the J gene TRBJ1-1, with TRBD1 as a possible D gene (5 bases). The CDR3 extends over 15 amino acids. The germline V gene encodes CDR1 LGHNA and CDR2 YSLEER. The germline V and J ends were trimmed by 4 bases and 2 bases, with 14 bases remaining between them. The CDR3 region is CASSPRDFGNTEAFF. As DNA, the CDR3 is TGCGCCAGCAGCCCCCGGGACTTTGGCAACACTGAAGCTTTCTTT.

There are many counts of this clonotype. This sequence joins TRBV28 and TRBJ2-5; D may be TRBD1 or TRBD2 (5 bases each). Germline CDR1 is MDHEN and CDR2 is SYDVKM. The CDR3 totals 13 residues. The V and J ends lost 3 bases and 5 bases respectively, with 10 bases between them. For the CDR3, the DNA is TGTGCCAGCAGTTTCCGAGGGACGGAGACCCAGTACTTC. It codes for CASSFRGTETQYF.

This clonotype was picked up many times. The gene calls are TRBV7-9 and TRBJ2-3, with TRBD1 identical over 10 bases. V trimming: 8 bases; J trimming: 1 base; junction bases outside the gene matches: 12. Germline V gene data show CDR1 as SEHNR and CDR2 as FQNEAQ (reference sequence). The CDR3 runs 17 residues. Here the CDR3 DNA reads TGTGCCAGCTCCCGAGGGGGGACAGGGGTTCGCACAGATACGCAGTATTTT. This gives the protein CASSRGGTGVRTDTQYF.

The V call is TRBV7-2, the J call TRBJ1-4, with 11 bases matching TRBD1. With V trimmed by 6 bases and J by 3 bases, 9 bases remained unmatched. CDR3 length: 17 amino acids. Germline CDR1 SGHTA, CDR2 FQGNSA. CDR3 in DNA: TGTGCCAGCAGACCGAGAGGACAGGGGGCTCCTAATGAAAAACTGTTTTTT. Its protein product is CASRPRGQGAPNEKLFF.